The T cell receptor (beta chain) described here comes from a study of shared clonotypes between healthy human individuals. Assay used: immunoSEQ multiplex PCR; TCRdb lists only in-frame clones, some missing. The repertoire holds over 850,000 clones, around 78% seen once, with around 0.6% in the top ten. This CDR3 has 11 residues. Germline-derived CDR1 and CDR2 are DFQATT and SNEGSKA (reference sequence). Trimming cost V 5 bases and J 5 bases, with 9 bases left between them. The clonotype originates from a man between 18 and 35 years old in good health. Some clones in this sample may be carry-over from other donors' samples. Sequencing used memory CD4+ T cells from PBMCs. This sample's subset: CD45RA-negative fraction. The rearrangement joins TRBV20-1 to TRBJ1-1; unclear D gene. The CDR3 DNA follows: TGCAGTGCTTTGGCCCTGACTGAAGCTTTCTTT. It specifies CSALALTEAFF.